These 5 T cell receptor beta chains were sequenced from one sample in a study of response to subunit inactivated influenza vaccine. TCRdb reanalysed the RT-PCR reads using MiXCR and keeps one entry per CDR3 protein. The sample gives hundreds of thousands of distinct CDR3 sequences, 22% of which show up once; about a tenth is in the top ten. The source material was PBMCs from blood, sampled less than 22 months after vaccination. The receptors stem from a man between 50 and 69 years old who received an inactivated influenza vaccine.

This clonotype turned up a few times. The chain is built from TRBV7-2 and TRBJ2-2; 9 nucleotides align to TRBD2. The CDR3 sequence is 16 residues long. The trim removed 5 bases at V and 8 bases at J, leaving 12 bases unmatched. Germline CDR1 SGHTA, CDR2 FQGNSA. CDR3 nucleotides: TGTGCCAGCAGCATTAGCGGGGGTCCCTGGCGGGGGGAGCTGTTTTTT. Translating it yields CASSISGGPWRGELFF.

The sample holds a few counts of this clonotype. This sequence joins TRBV6-5 and TRBJ2-1; 7 positions agree with TRBD2. This CDR3 has 16 amino acids. J gave up 6 bases and V 0 bases, and 8 bases lay outside the gene matches. Germline CDR1 and CDR2: MNHEY and SVGAGI. The CDR3 DNA reads as TGTGCCAGCAGTTACTCGACCAGCGGGGTTCGCAATGAGCAGTTCTTC. Translating it yields CASSYSTSGVRNEQFF.

This rearrangement joins TRBV4-3 to TRBJ1-3; 8 bases line up with TRBD1. Germline values: CDR1 LGHNA, CDR2 YSLEER. The CDR3 contains 15 residues. V was pared by 3 bases and J by 4 bases, with 5 bases of the junction left unmatched. CDR3 in DNA: TGCGCCAGCAGCCAGACAGGGGCGGGAGGAAACACCATATATTTT. Residues: CASSQTGAGGNTIYF.

This rearrangement joins TRBV20-1 to TRBJ1-1, with 7 positions matching TRBD1. Per the germline V gene, CDR1 is DFQATT and CDR2 is SNEGSKA (reference sequence). The CDR3 extends over 11 amino acids. Here the CDR3 reads CSRGTNTEAFF. The CDR3 DNA sequence: TGCAGCAGGGGGACGAACACTGAAGCTTTCTTT.

V and J are TRBV7-3 and TRBJ1-1; D possibly corresponds to TRBD1 (6 bases). The CDR3 sequence is 14 residues long. The V gene's germline CDR1 is SGHTA and CDR2 FQGTGA. The V end lost 0 bases, the J end lost 4 bases, and 9 bases lay between the germline ends. The CDR3 reads CASSLTEGGTEAFF. CDR3 nucleotides: TGTGCCAGCAGCTTAACGGAGGGGGGCACTGAAGCTTTCTTT.